What follows are 22 T cell receptor beta chains derived from one specimen sequenced in a study of cytomegalovirus exposure and HLA in healthy donors. Clones were read by immunoSEQ multiplex PCR, and TCRdb kept only the in-frame ones, dropping some. The profile shows hundreds of thousands of clones, roughly 86% of them singletons. Sequenced input: PBMCs. Receptor source: a woman in her 30s in good health and CMV-seropositive.

The rearrangement joins TRBV9 to TRBJ1-2; tentatively, D is TRBD1 (5 bases). The CDR3 loop spans 15 amino acids. Germline CDR1 reads SGDLS; CDR2 reads YYNGEE. Trimming shortened V by 3 bases and J by 5 bases, and 17 bases separated the two germline ends. Here the CDR3 reads CASSAGRGVGYGYTF. CDR3 sequence (DNA): TGTGCCAGCAGCGCGGGGCGCGGGGTTGGATATGGCTACACCTTC.

This clone has only a few counts. The J gene is TRBJ1-1, the V gene TRBV30, with D unclear. V shed 0 bases and J shed 7 bases, with 9 bases lying between them. Per the germline V gene, CDR1 is GTSNPN and CDR2 is SVGIG (reference sequence). This CDR3 comprises 12 residues. The CDR3 sequence: CAWSVSGSEAFF. The CDR3 bases are TGTGCCTGGAGTGTTTCCGGGAGTGAAGCTTTCTTT.

This clone showed up just once. V gene TRBV30 combines with J gene TRBJ1-2, with a weak D call TRBD1 (6 bases). Per the germline V gene, CDR1 is GTSNPN and CDR2 is SVGIG (reference sequence). The CDR3 is 11 amino acids. The V and J ends lost 3 bases and 8 bases respectively, with 10 bases between them. The CDR3 sequence: CAWRRGKGYTF. The DNA for the CDR3 is TGTGCCTGGAGAAGGGGGAAAGGCTACACCTTC.

The CDR3 DNA follows: TGCGCCAGCAGCCCCGAGGGGAGGGATGAAAAACTGTTTTTT. Protein product: CASSPEGRDEKLFF. This chain links TRBV5-1 with TRBJ1-4, with D perhaps matching TRBD1 (5 bases). The germline gives CDR1 SGHRS, CDR2 YFSETQ. This CDR3 is built from 14 residues. V was cut by 4 bases and J by 6 bases, with 13 bases left in between.

This clone was observed once. This rearrangement joins TRBV5-1 to TRBJ2-3; 8 nucleotides match TRBD2. This CDR3 contains 16 residues. V trimming: 4 bases; J trimming: 3 bases; junction bases outside the gene matches: 10. Looked up from germline, CDR1 is SGHRS and CDR2 is YFSETQ. For the CDR3, the DNA is TGCGCCAGCAGCCCGGGGGGACTAGGGGTGACAGATACGCAGTATTTT. It translates to CASSPGGLGVTDTQYF.

The V gene is TRBV5-6, the J gene TRBJ1-4, with a weak D call TRBD1 (5 bases). The V gene lost 2 bases and the J gene lost 8 bases, with 16 bases spanning the gap. The CDR3 contains 15 residues. Germline CDR1 and CDR2: SGHDT and YYEEEE. The chain's CDR3 is CASSFGHGGGEKLFF. In DNA, the CDR3 is TGTGCCAGCAGCTTTGGACATGGGGGAGGCGAAAAACTGTTTTTT. The whole variable domain, remainder taken from reference TRBV5-6 and TRBJ1-4, is DAGVTQSPTHLIKTRGQQVTLRCSPKSGHDTVSWYQQALGQGPQFIFQYYEEEERQRGNFPDRFSGHQFPNYSSELNVNALLLGDSALYLCASSFGHGGGEKLFFGSGTQLSVL.

Of note for this clone: This sample also contains other DNA sequences that code for the same CDR3. The gene calls are TRBV5-1 and TRBJ2-7; 11 positions match TRBD1. This CDR3 region has 14 residues. V gave up 3 bases and J gave up 3 bases; unmatched junction bases: 2. The germline V gene has CDR1 SGHRS and CDR2 YFSETQ. The CDR3 DNA follows: TGCGCCAGCAGCTCCGGGACAGGGGGCTACGAGCAGTACTTC. This encodes CASSSGTGGYEQYF.

The genes are TRBV30 and TRBJ2-7, with 7 bases lining up with TRBD2. CDR3 length equals 14 residues. CDR1 is GTSNPN, CDR2 SVGIG, per germline (reference sequence). The junction had 14 bases not matched to a gene; V was cut back by 8 bases and J by 4 bases. This chain's CDR3 is CAHNAREPPYEQYF. The DNA of the CDR3 is TGTGCCCATAACGCGCGGGAGCCCCCATACGAGCAGTACTTC.

The chain links TRBV5-1 to TRBJ2-7; D not resolved. The CDR3 totals 14 residues. The V gene lost 0 bases and the J gene lost 5 bases, with 12 bases spanning the gap. Germline CDR1 is SGHRS and CDR2 is YFSETQ. The CDR3 region is CASSLDNEVDEQYF. The CDR3 coding sequence is TGCGCCAGCAGCTTGGACAATGAGGTGGACGAGCAGTACTTC. The full variable domain, rest sourced from reference TRBV5-1 and TRBJ2-7, is KAGVTQTPRYLIKTRGQQVTLSCSPISGHRSVSWYQQTPGQGLQFLFEYFSETQRNKGNFPGRFSGRQFSNSRSEMNVSTLELGDSALYLCASSLDNEVDEQYFGPGTRLTVT.

The rearrangement joins TRBV5-1 to TRBJ2-7; TRBD1 matches 10 bases. Germline CDR1 is SGHRS and CDR2 is YFSETQ. With 7 bases clipped from V and 6 bases from J, the junction kept 7 bases outside the gene matches. CDR3 size: 13 residues. CDR3 sequence: CASRPGQGSEQYF. The CDR3 nucleotides read TGCGCCAGCCGTCCGGGACAGGGGAGCGAGCAGTACTTC. Combining the CDR3 with reference TRBV5-1 and TRBJ2-7 gives the whole variable domain KAGVTQTPRYLIKTRGQQVTLSCSPISGHRSVSWYQQTPGQGLQFLFEYFSETQRNKGNFPGRFSGRQFSNSRSEMNVSTLELGDSALYLCASRPGQGSEQYFGPGTRLTVT.

The DNA of the CDR3 is TGCGCCAGCAGCCAAGATCGCGGGAACACTGAAGCTTTCTTT. Its translation: CASSQDRGNTEAFF. This rearrangement joins TRBV4-1 to TRBJ1-1, with D unclear. The germline V gene encodes CDR1 MGHRA and CDR2 YSYEKL. V lost 0 bases and J 1 base, leaving 6 bases between the germline ends. This CDR3 region has 14 residues.

The V and J genes are TRBV7-9 and TRBJ2-1, with a possible D match to TRBD1 (6 bases). The germline V gene has CDR1 SEHNR and CDR2 FQNEAQ (reference sequence). Trimming removed 6 bases from V and 1 base from J, with 10 bases in between. The CDR3 length is 14 residues. CDR3 residues: CASRGQTSYNEQFF. The DNA for the CDR3 is TGTGCCAGCAGAGGACAGACTTCCTACAATGAGCAGTTCTTC.

The gene calls are TRBV30 and TRBJ1-2; D is ambiguous. Trimming removed 3 bases from V and 0 bases from J, with 8 bases in between. The CDR3 is 13 residues long. Germline V gene lookup returns CDR1 GTSNPN and CDR2 SVGIG (reference sequence). CDR3 DNA: TGTGCCTGGAGGAGAGGTGCTAACTATGGCTACACCTTC. Its protein product is CAWRRGANYGYTF.

This chain links TRBV11-2 with TRBJ2-7, with 7 bases that match TRBD1. The V gene's germline CDR1 is SGHAT and CDR2 FQNNGV. The CDR3 length is 15 residues. With 2 bases clipped from V and 6 bases from J, the junction kept 10 bases outside the gene matches. The CDR3 region has the DNA TGTGCCAGCAGCTTAATGCCGACAGGGACCTCCGAGCAGTACTTC. Amino acids: CASSLMPTGTSEQYF.

The table lists this clone with a few counts. The chain uses TRBV19 and TRBJ2-7, with TRBD2 matching 7 bases. There are 14 residues in the CDR3. The V segment lost 10 bases and the J segment 2 bases; nucleotides outside the gene matches: 11. Germline CDR1 is LNHDA and CDR2 is SQIVND (reference sequence). This CDR3 is CATEAGNPPYEQYF. DNA for the CDR3: TGTGCCACGGAAGCGGGAAACCCTCCCTACGAGCAGTACTTC.

For the CDR3, the DNA is TGCGCCAGCAGCTTGGGGACAGCTTCTAACTATGGCTACACCTTC. Encoded protein: CASSLGTASNYGYTF. This sequence joins TRBV5-1 and TRBJ1-2; D perhaps matches TRBD1 (6 bases). Trimming took 0 bases from V and 0 from J, leaving 9 bases between them. Germline CDR1 and CDR2: SGHRS and YFSETQ. CDR3 length: 15 residues.

The chain recombines TRBV29-1 with TRBJ2-3; 16 positions match TRBD2. The V gene end was trimmed by 0 bases and the J gene end by 5 bases; junction bases not matched to a gene: 2. Germline assignment: CDR1 SQVTM and CDR2 ANQGSEA. The CDR3 covers 16 residues. The CDR3 loop reads CSVEEGLAGGIDTQYF. Here the CDR3 DNA reads TGCAGCGTTGAAGAGGGACTAGCGGGAGGGATAGATACGCAGTATTTT.

This clone was seen more than once but under ten times. Within the sample, other DNA sequences also encode this same CDR3. The genes are TRBV11-3 and TRBJ2-7, with D uncertain. V was cut by 1 base and J by 4 bases, with 2 bases left in between. The CDR3 consists of 11 residues. CDR1 is SGHNT and CDR2 is YENEEA in the germline V gene. The CDR3 coding sequence is TGTGCCAGCAGCTTAGCGTACGAGCAGTACTTC. Translated, it gives CASSLAYEQYF.

This chain links TRBV5-4 with TRBJ2-7, with 14 bases lining up with TRBD2. The J segment lost 6 bases and the V segment lost 4 bases, leaving 12 bases of the junction unmatched. Germline loops: CDR1 SGHNT, CDR2 YYREEE (reference sequence). The CDR3 contains 17 residues. DNA for the CDR3: TGTGCCAGCAGCCTCGGGACTAGCGGGAGTACGACTTCCGAGCAGTACTTC. It is translated as CASSLGTSGSTTSEQYF.

The genes are TRBV6-5 and TRBJ1-4, with a weak D call TRBD1 (6 bases). The germline CDR1 and CDR2 sequences are MNHEY and SVGAGI. This CDR3 has 15 residues. V was trimmed by 6 bases and J by 0 bases, leaving 11 bases between them. The CDR3 region has the DNA TGTGCCAGCAGGTTGGACAGTGCAACTAATGAAAAACTGTTTTTT. Protein product: CASRLDSATNEKLFF.

The gene calls are TRBV30 and TRBJ1-1; no firm D call. This CDR3 comprises 14 residues. Trimming stripped 0 bases from V and 0 bases from J, with 8 bases between. Germline CDR1 reads GTSNPN; CDR2 reads SVGIG (reference sequence). The CDR3, as DNA: TGTGCCTGGAGTGTTAAACAGCTGAACACTGAAGCTTTCTTT. It specifies CAWSVKQLNTEAFF.

This chain links TRBV18 with TRBJ2-7; no definite D call. The length of the CDR3 is 14 residues. CDR1 and CDR2 from the germline V gene are KGHSH and LQKENI. Trimming pared 3 bases from V and 1 base from J, leaving 10 bases between. The DNA of the CDR3 is TGTGCCAGCTCACCTTTCGCGCCTTCCTACGAGCAGTACTTC. It encodes CASSPFAPSYEQYF.